This TCR beta chain was identified during a study of spatial heterogeneity in lung cancer. Stated time point: sample taken at primary tumor resection. Unsorted whole RNA samples from tumor, nontumor lung or frozen PBMC were sequenced. TCRdb ran MiXCR on the 5' RACE reads and lists one entry per CDR3 protein. Altogether over 50,000 distinct CDR3 sequences are present, roughly 8% being singletons, with the ten largest covering roughly 15%. CDR1 and CDR2 from the germline V gene are SGHTA and FQGTGA. The CDR3 contains 16 residues. Trimming shortened V by 1 base and J by 0 bases, and 9 bases separated the two germline ends. This clonotype has ten or more counts.

Sequencing was performed on PBMCs, taken at surgery. The rearrangement uses TRBV7-3 and TRBJ2-2; D gene unclear. The receptor was derived from a female donor with early-stage non-small cell lung cancer. The CDR3 reads CASSLKLTANTGELFF. In DNA, the CDR3 is TGTGCCAGCAGCTTAAAGCTTACCGCGAACACCGGGGAGCTGTTTTTT. Combining the CDR3 with reference TRBV7-3 and TRBJ2-2 gives the whole variable domain GAGVSQTPSNKVTEKGKYVELRCDPISGHTALYWYRQSLGQGPEFLIYFQGTGAADDSGLPNDRFFAVRPEGSVSTLKIQRTERGDSAVYLCASSLKLTANTGELFFGEGSRLTVL.